This record looks at one TCR beta chain sequence and its context. This specimen belongs to a study of blood T cell repertoires in COVID-19. On the study more broadly: From T cells, B-cell-depleted T cells, or PBMCs came the material, which was cDNA or gDNA.

Source study methods: Amplification from reference gene primers served as the basis for estimated nucleated cell counts. The table came from immunoSEQ multiplex PCR; TCRdb's copy has only in-frame clones and leaves some out. Clone size and V and J calls were adopted from that table, with D and trimming inferred from the DNA. The sample lists 150,000 to 200,000 clones; 80% to 90% were seen once. The material sequenced was peripheral blood. The receptor was derived from a man aged 55 to 70 with acute or convalescent COVID-19.

DNA of the CDR3: TGTGCCAGCCAAGGGGTCAACCAAGAGACCCAGTACTTC. As protein: CASQGVNQETQYF. This chain uses TRBV5-8 with TRBJ2-5; possible D gene TRBD1, 5 bases. CDR1 is SGHTS and CDR2 is YDEGEE in the germline V gene. V was shortened by 7 bases and J by 0 bases, with 10 bases between the two germline ends. This CDR3 is 13 amino acids long.